This T cell receptor (beta chain) is drawn from a study of blood T cells in healthy people across ages. It was with a sample-barcoded 5' primer and a J-beta primer mix that a second PCR of roughly 6 to 12 cycles was run. A single record per CDR3 protein comes from TCRdb applying MiXCR to the 5' RACE reads. In the table there are under 1 million distinct CDR3 sequences, 44% of which are singletons. The clonotype comes from a man aged 55 to 70 in good health. The source material was blood.

The CDR3 region has the DNA TGTGCCAGCAGTTCTAGAGGCCTAGCGGGAGAGACCCAGTACTTC. Translated: CASSSRGLAGETQYF. The chain uses TRBV27 and TRBJ2-5; 8 positions match TRBD2. Per germline, CDR1 MNHEY and CDR2 SMNVEV (reference sequence). J lost 4 bases, V lost 4 bases, and 8 bases had no gene match. The CDR3 contains 15 residues.